The 22 T cell receptor beta chains reported below all come from one sample, sequenced in a study of shared clonotypes between healthy human individuals. Libraries were prepared by immunoSEQ multiplex PCR; TCRdb keeps only in-frame clonotypes and omits some of them. The sample has over a million clones; 95% to 99% are singletons. The sequenced material came from naive CD4+ T cells sorted from blood. Indicated subset: CD45RA+ positively selected. The receptors stem from a man between 25 and 39 years old in good health.

The rearrangement links TRBV25-1 to TRBJ2-2; no clear D. The CDR3 length is 14 residues. V lost 4 bases to trimming and J lost 0 bases, with 6 bases between them. Per the germline V gene, CDR1 is MGHDK and CDR2 is SYGVNS. CDR3 sequence reads: CASSVSANTGELFF. The CDR3 region has the DNA TGTGCCAGCAGTGTCAGCGCGAACACCGGGGAGCTGTTTTTT.

The J gene is TRBJ1-3, the V gene TRBV27; D uncertain. The CDR3 extends over 14 amino acids. Germline CDR1 and CDR2: MNHEY and SMNVEV (reference sequence). V was cut by 4 bases and J by 0 bases, with 7 bases left in between. The CDR3 sequence: CASSSGGSGNTIYF. The DNA for the CDR3 is TGTGCCAGCAGTTCCGGCGGCTCTGGAAACACCATATATTTT.

The CDR3 DNA reads as TGCGCCAGCAGCCCCCTTTCCGGGACTGCCGGATACAATGAGCAGTTCTTC. It specifies CASSPLSGTAGYNEQFF. V gene TRBV4-1 combines with J gene TRBJ2-1; weak D call: TRBD2 (6 bases). Germline CDR1 MGHRA, CDR2 YSYEKL. V was cut by 4 bases and J by 4 bases, with 20 bases left in between. This CDR3 has 17 residues.

The chain links TRBV6-5 to TRBJ1-1; D gene uncertain. The germline CDR1 and CDR2 sequences are MNHEY and SVGAGI. The CDR3 is 12 amino acids. V lost 10 bases, J lost 1 base, and 10 bases lay in between. The DNA of the CDR3 is TGTGCCACAGGCACTGGGAACACTGAAGCTTTCTTT. Its protein is CATGTGNTEAFF.

Only one count was recorded for this clone. The chain recombines TRBV5-1 with TRBJ2-1; tentative D call: TRBD1 (5 bases). Germline CDR1 is SGHRS and CDR2 is YFSETQ. The V and J ends lost 7 bases and 0 bases respectively, with 14 bases between them. CDR3 length: 15 residues. Here the CDR3 reads CASSGHQRSYNEQFF. The CDR3 DNA reads as TGCGCCAGCTCCGGACACCAACGCTCCTACAATGAGCAGTTCTTC.

This clone has only one observation. The rearrangement uses TRBV7-3 and TRBJ2-2; TRBD1 matches 7 bases. Germline V gene sequence: CDR1 SGHTA, CDR2 FQGTGA. J gave up 3 bases and V 5 bases, and 9 bases lay outside the gene matches. The CDR3 sequence is 16 residues long. Written as DNA, the CDR3 is TGTGCCAGCAGCCCAACAGGGGTCGCCCACACCGGGGAGCTGTTTTTT. Translation: CASSPTGVAHTGELFF.

The gene calls are TRBV5-5 and TRBJ1-3; no clear D gene. V dropped 2 bases and J dropped 2 bases, with 8 bases sitting between them. Germline lookup yields CDR1 SGHKS and CDR2 YYEKEE (reference sequence). The CDR3 covers 14 residues. The CDR3 DNA reads as TGTGCCAGCAGCTTCCAAGGGACTGGAAACACCATATATTTT. It yields the protein CASSFQGTGNTIYF.

The chain links TRBV5-1 to TRBJ2-3; D is perhaps TRBD2 (5 bases). Germline assignment: CDR1 SGHRS and CDR2 YFSETQ. The V gene lost 2 bases and the J gene lost 6 bases, with 16 bases spanning the gap. The CDR3 totals 15 residues. This CDR3 is CASSLPTTPGDTQYF. The CDR3 bases are TGCGCCAGCAGCTTACCCACTACCCCGGGGGATACGCAGTATTTT.

The rearrangement uses TRBV5-5 and TRBJ2-7; possibly TRBD2 for D (6 bases). Germline CDR1 and CDR2: SGHKS and YYEKEE (reference sequence). Trimming shortened V by 6 bases and J by 9 bases, and 16 bases separated the two germline ends. The CDR3 consists of 12 residues. In DNA, the CDR3 is TGTGCCAGCACCTTAAGTCAGGGAGGGCAGTACTTC. Protein sequence: CASTLSQGGQYF.

The chain combines TRBV7-8 with TRBJ2-1; 11 nucleotides agree with TRBD2. CDR1 and CDR2 from the germline V gene are SGHVS and FQNEAQ. V was clipped by 2 bases and J by 4 bases; unmatched bases: 16. The CDR3 runs 20 residues. The CDR3 here is CASSLRRRLAGNQGYNEQFF. In DNA form, the CDR3 reads TGTGCCAGCAGCTTACGGCGCCGACTAGCGGGAAACCAGGGGTACAATGAGCAGTTCTTC.

The gene calls are TRBV7-2 and TRBJ2-7, with D perhaps TRBD2 (5 bases). Trimming pared 5 bases from V and 7 bases from J, leaving 18 bases between. CDR1 is SGHTA and CDR2 is FQGNSA in the germline V gene. This CDR3 has 14 residues. The CDR3 DNA follows: TGTGCCAGCAGCATAGAATCCCTTAAGCGGGAGCAGTACTTC. It specifies CASSIESLKREQYF.

The chain uses TRBV6-1 and TRBJ2-7; 8 nucleotides match TRBD1. CDR3 length equals 15 residues. V lost 5 bases, J lost 3 bases, and 9 bases stayed unmatched. Germline V gene data show CDR1 as MNHNS and CDR2 as SASEGT. As DNA, the CDR3 is TGTGCCAGCAGTTCCGCCGGGACAGGCCTCTACGAGCAGTACTTC. It is translated as CASSSAGTGLYEQYF.

This clone has a handful of counts. Other DNA sequences of this sample code for an identical CDR3. In nucleotides, the CDR3 is TGCGCCAGCAGCTTGGGACGAAACACCGGGGAGCTGTTTTTT. Its protein is CASSLGRNTGELFF. This sequence joins TRBV5-1 and TRBJ2-2; D is unclear. Between the trimmed V and J ends, which lost 0 bases and 2 bases, there was a span of 5 bases. CDR1 and CDR2 from the germline V gene are SGHRS and YFSETQ. The CDR3 is 14 amino acids.

The V call is TRBV28, the J call TRBJ2-7, with D possibly matching TRBD1 (5 bases). V lost 6 bases and J 3 bases, leaving 9 bases between the germline ends. The germline CDR1 and CDR2 sequences are MDHEN and SYDVKM. CDR3 length: 12 residues. Here the CDR3 reads CASRGRVYEQYF. CDR3 sequence (DNA): TGTGCCAGCAGGGGCAGGGTCTACGAGCAGTACTTC.

The chain employs TRBV19 and TRBJ1-1; tentative D call: TRBD1 (6 bases). Germline V gene sequence: CDR1 LNHDA, CDR2 SQIVND (reference sequence). The CDR3 spans 13 residues. The ends were cut back, 6 bases at V and 5 bases at J, with 13 bases in the middle. The CDR3 coding sequence is TGTGCCAGTAGCCATCAGACAGGAACTGAAGCTTTCTTT. It encodes CASSHQTGTEAFF.

The chain couples TRBV19 to TRBJ2-3, with 7 bases that match TRBD1. Germline V gives CDR1 LNHDA, CDR2 SQIVND (reference sequence). The CDR3 loop spans 14 amino acids. The V segment lost 9 bases and the J segment 1 base; nucleotides outside the gene matches: 7. CDR3 protein: CASCTGAGTDTQYF. The CDR3 coding sequence is TGTGCCAGCTGCACAGGGGCCGGCACAGATACGCAGTATTTT.

This sequence joins TRBV7-9 and TRBJ2-1, with D possibly TRBD1 on 6 matching bases. Germline V gives CDR1 SEHNR, CDR2 FQNEAQ (reference sequence). V lost 3 bases, J lost 8 bases, and 8 bases lay in between. The CDR3 contains 12 residues. The CDR3 bases are TGTGCCAGCAGCTTTACAGGGCATGAGCAGTTCTTC. Residues: CASSFTGHEQFF. Full variable domain (missing parts from reference TRBV7-9 and TRBJ2-1): DTGVSQNPRHKITKRGQNVTFRCDPISEHNRLYWYRQTLGQGPEFLTYFQNEAQLEKSRLLSDRFSAERPKGSFSTLEIQRTEQGDSAMYLCASSFTGHEQFFGPGTRLTVL.

V is TRBV11-2 and J is TRBJ2-7; the D gene could be TRBD1 or TRBD2 (5 bases each). Germline V lookup: CDR1 SGHAT, CDR2 FQNNGV. CDR3 length equals 15 residues. Between the trimmed V and J ends, which lost 6 bases and 7 bases, there was a span of 22 bases. The CDR3 sequence: CASRLPGRLITEQYF. The CDR3 DNA sequence: TGTGCCAGCAGACTACCGGGACGGCTTATTACGGAGCAGTACTTC.

This sequence joins TRBV29-1 and TRBJ2-2, with 7 bases fitting TRBD2. The V segment lost 1 base and the J segment 5 bases; nucleotides outside the gene matches: 4. This CDR3 has 14 residues. Germline loops: CDR1 SQVTM, CDR2 ANQGSEA. Here the CDR3 reads CSVEGTSKTGELFF. The CDR3 DNA reads TGCAGCGTTGAAGGGACTAGTAAAACCGGGGAGCTGTTTTTT.

The chain carries TRBV9 and TRBJ2-1, with D perhaps being TRBD1 or TRBD2 (6 bases each). Trimming shortened V by 3 bases and J by 8 bases, and 27 bases separated the two germline ends. Germline V lookup: CDR1 SGDLS, CDR2 YYNGEE. This CDR3 has 18 residues. CDR3 in amino acids: CASSARGPEHFGADEQFF. The CDR3 coding sequence is TGTGCCAGCAGCGCACGGGGGCCCGAGCACTTCGGAGCGGATGAGCAGTTCTTC.

The chain carries TRBV5-1 and TRBJ2-2; D gene unclear. V dropped 4 bases and J dropped 1 base, with 8 bases sitting between them. Germline CDR1 reads SGHRS; CDR2 reads YFSETQ. This CDR3 has 14 amino acids. CDR3 residues: CASSIDRNTGELFF. The CDR3 DNA sequence: TGCGCCAGCAGCATTGATAGGAACACCGGGGAGCTGTTTTTT.

The chain recombines TRBV9 with TRBJ2-7; TRBD2 matches 10 bases. Germline V gene sequence: CDR1 SGDLS, CDR2 YYNGEE. V gave up 2 bases and J gave up 0 bases; unmatched junction bases: 5. This CDR3 comprises 16 residues. CDR3 in DNA: TGTGCCAGCAGCGTCGGGACTAGCGAAAACTCCTACGAGCAGTACTTC. Translated: CASSVGTSENSYEQYF.